A selection of T cell receptor beta chains follows, all from one sample in a study of spatial heterogeneity in lung cancer. TCRdb re-called the 5' RACE reads through MiXCR, storing one row per CDR3 protein. Counted here are 45,000 to 55,000 distinct CDR3 sequences, approximately 5.3% occurring once; the ten biggest clones make up roughly 10%. The sample consisted of PBMCs, taken at surgery. These receptors originate from a male donor with early-stage non-small cell lung cancer. The CDR3 runs from the conserved cysteine through the conserved F or W. Each record gives: V gene, CDR3 protein.

v_gene: TRBV28; CDR3aa: CASSSLNPLSSTDTQYF
v_gene: TRBV20-1; CDR3aa: CSAMREGGSQETQYF
v_gene: TRBV4-1; CDR3aa: CASSLLGLPGKGNGRAENIQYF
v_gene: TRBV30; CDR3aa: CAWSLTGNTEAFF
v_gene: TRBV12-3/TRBV12-4; CDR3aa: CASSSLVPEAFF
v_gene: TRBV14; CDR3aa: CASSRQGNGEAFF
v_gene: TRBV30; CDR3aa: CAWSVSPGINEKLFF
v_gene: TRBV12-3/TRBV12-4; CDR3aa: CASSLQGRASYNEQFF
v_gene: TRBV5-1; CDR3aa: CASSRTMVETQYF
v_gene: TRBV7-2; CDR3aa: CASSLGASLGAQYF
v_gene: TRBV30; CDR3aa: CAWSKGTYNEQFF
v_gene: TRBV27; CDR3aa: CASHNPDSTDTQYF
v_gene: TRBV20-1; CDR3aa: CSASQTSPGELFF
v_gene: TRBV10-3; CDR3aa: CAISESGNSPLHF
v_gene: TRBV20-1; CDR3aa: CSARETGTSYYNEQFF
v_gene: TRBV20-1; CDR3aa: CSAREGLAGQYF
v_gene: TRBV12-3/TRBV12-4; CDR3aa: CASRLRGLAGAGNSYNEQFF
v_gene: TRBV15; CDR3aa: CATSRGRTGGEEKLFF
v_gene: TRBV29-1; CDR3aa: CSVEKGTGYQETQYF
v_gene: TRBV19; CDR3aa: CASSIQAANTGELFF
v_gene: TRBV6-5; CDR3aa: CASREQGAHGEAFF
v_gene: TRBV10-3; CDR3aa: CAISGAGSTQETQYF
v_gene: TRBV5-1; CDR3aa: CASSLVSGRALNEQFF
v_gene: TRBV29-1; CDR3aa: CSVGLGLSTDTQYF
v_gene: TRBV25-1; CDR3aa: CASSEGGSFRPQHF
v_gene: TRBV24-1; CDR3aa: CATSDLGQGLNTGELFF
v_gene: TRBV20-1; CDR3aa: CSASRKSGETQYF
v_gene: TRBV4-1; CDR3aa: CASSQEGDEQYF
v_gene: TRBV6-5; CDR3aa: CASSYSTRRGLYNEQFF
v_gene: TRBV5-1; CDR3aa: CASSVTGGQETQYF
v_gene: TRBV5-6; CDR3aa: CASSNARTSLTGELFF